Below are 21 T cell receptor beta chains sequenced from a single sample in a study of blood T cell repertoires in COVID-19. The table came from immunoSEQ multiplex PCR; TCRdb's copy has only in-frame clones and leaves some out. The table shows 300,000 to 400,000 clones, with 65% to 85% occurring only once. Sequencing was carried out using peripheral blood. All receptors derive from a young man with active or convalescent COVID-19.

This chain connects TRBV6-2 or TRBV6-3 to TRBJ2-1; 7 nucleotides line up with TRBD2. V lost 2 bases and J lost 3; bases outside the gene matches: 4. The CDR3 covers 15 residues. Germline CDR1 MNHEY, CDR2 SVGEGT. CDR3 DNA: TGTGCCAGCAGTTACGGCGGGAGCGACTACAATGAGCAGTTCTTC. Residues: CASSYGGSDYNEQFF.

This clone was counted a single time. This chain joins TRBV9 and TRBJ2-5; 9 bases agree with TRBD1. CDR1 is SGDLS and CDR2 is YYNGEE in the germline V gene. This CDR3 spans 16 amino acids. J lost 4 bases, V lost 0 bases, and 7 bases had no gene match. The CDR3 DNA sequence: TGTGCCAGCAGCGTAGAGGGACAGGGCGTGAGAGAGACCCAGTACTTC. It translates to CASSVEGQGVRETQYF.

V and J are TRBV10-3 and TRBJ1-2, with D unresolved. CDR3 size: 14 residues. Germline CDR1 reads ENHRY; CDR2 reads SYGVKD. The V end was cut by 0 bases, the J end by 4 bases, with 9 bases between. The CDR3 coding sequence is TGTGCCATCAGTGAGTCCAAAGGGAGCTATGGCTACACCTTC. Translation gives CAISESKGSYGYTF.

This chain uses TRBV7-3 with TRBJ2-7; D unresolved. The CDR3 is made up of 14 amino acids. The V end was cut by 5 bases, the J end by 1 base, with 12 bases between. CDR1 SGHTA and CDR2 FQGTGA come from the germline V gene. This chain's CDR3 is CASSESSNSYEQYF. The CDR3 DNA sequence: TGTGCCAGCAGCGAGTCTTCCAATTCCTACGAGCAGTACTTC.

For the CDR3, the DNA is TGCGCCAGCAGCCAGGGACAGGGATTTCACCTTCCCACCGGGGAGCTGTTTTTT. Amino acid sequence: CASSQGQGFHLPTGELFF. This rearrangement joins TRBV5-1 to TRBJ2-2, with 9 bases fitting TRBD1. Germline V lookup: CDR1 SGHRS, CDR2 YFSETQ. V trimming: 4 bases; J trimming: 4 bases; junction bases outside the gene matches: 14. CDR3 length: 18 residues.

The CDR3 region is CASSLDGTAYYEQYF. The CDR3 DNA reads as TGTGCCAGCAGCTTAGACGGGACAGCATATTACGAGCAGTACTTC. The chain uses TRBV11-2 and TRBJ2-7, with 7 bases lining up with TRBD1. The length of the CDR3 is 15 residues. Trimming removed 0 bases from V and 4 bases from J; junction bases left unmatched: 6. Per germline, CDR1 SGHAT and CDR2 FQNNGV.

The chain employs TRBV3-1 (or the pseudogene TRBV3-2) and TRBJ2-4, with 8 bases that match TRBD2. CDR1 is LGHDT and CDR2 is YNNKEL in the germline V gene (reference sequence). The trim removed 0 bases at V and 2 bases at J, leaving 3 bases unmatched. This CDR3 has 16 residues. For the CDR3, the DNA is TGTGCCAGCAGCCAAGATGCGGGGGGATCCAAAAACATTCAGTACTTC. It codes for CASSQDAGGSKNIQYF.

V is TRBV15 and J is TRBJ2-2; TRBD1 might be the D (5 bases). Trimming stripped 0 bases from V and 4 bases from J, with 6 bases between. Germline V gene sequence: CDR1 LNHNV, CDR2 YYDKDF (reference sequence). The CDR3 covers 14 residues. The CDR3: CATSRDRATGELFF. CDR3 coding DNA: TGTGCCACCAGCAGAGACAGGGCCACCGGGGAGCTGTTTTTT.

Only a few counts were recorded for this clone. This rearrangement joins TRBV7-9 to TRBJ2-3, with D hard to call. Trimming pared 5 bases from V and 4 bases from J, leaving 13 bases between. This CDR3 is 14 amino acids long. Looked up from germline, CDR1 is SEHNR and CDR2 is FQNEAQ (reference sequence). The CDR3 is CASSGEAWADTQYF. The CDR3 DNA reads TGTGCCAGCAGCGGAGAAGCGTGGGCAGATACGCAGTATTTT.

V is TRBV6-5 and J is TRBJ2-1, with D possibly TRBD1 on 6 matching bases. V lost 10 bases, J lost 7 bases, and 23 bases lay in between. This CDR3 comprises 15 residues. From germline, CDR1 is MNHEY and CDR2 SVGAGI. Here the CDR3 DNA reads TGTGCCACAGCGGACGACGACAGGTATGGGAATGAGCAGTTCTTC. It translates to CATADDDRYGNEQFF.

The chain links TRBV5-1 to TRBJ2-3; D might be TRBD2 (5 bases). CDR3 length: 12 amino acids. V lost 9 bases and J lost 6, with 14 bases in between. Germline CDR1 reads SGHRS; CDR2 reads YFSETQ. Here the CDR3 reads CATSTPGDTQYF. CDR3 nucleotide sequence: TGCGCCACCTCCACACCGGGGGATACGCAGTATTTT.

The chain carries TRBV6-5 and TRBJ2-7, with unresolved D. The CDR3 is 15 amino acids. The V gene lost 5 bases and the J gene lost 2 bases, with 16 bases spanning the gap. CDR1 is MNHEY and CDR2 is SVGAGI in the germline V gene. CDR3 in amino acids: CASSPIIPPTYEQYF. CDR3 nucleotide sequence: TGTGCCAGCAGTCCAATAATACCCCCTACCTACGAGCAGTACTTC.

This clone was recorded only once. V usage is TRBV5-1 and J usage is TRBJ2-5; 11 nucleotides line up with TRBD1. Per the germline V gene, CDR1 is SGHRS and CDR2 is YFSETQ. CDR3 size: 15 residues. V shed 5 bases and J 5 bases; nucleotides not matched to a gene: 8. The CDR3 loop is CASSPGTGGTETQYF. The CDR3 DNA is TGCGCCAGCAGTCCCGGGACAGGGGGGACCGAGACCCAGTACTTC.

The sample holds a few counts of this clone. The V call is TRBV4-3, the J call TRBJ1-2, with D perhaps matching TRBD1 (5 bases). Germline V lookup: CDR1 LGHNA, CDR2 YSLEER. The CDR3 spans 15 residues. The germline V and J ends were trimmed by 1 base and 4 bases, with 13 bases remaining between them. The CDR3 bases are TGCGCCAGCAGCCAAGGGGGCTTAAGGACCTATGGCTACACCTTC. Protein sequence: CASSQGGLRTYGYTF.

The chain carries TRBV6-5 and TRBJ1-1, with a tentative D call TRBD1 (5 bases). The germline CDR1 and CDR2 sequences are MNHEY and SVGAGI. Trimming stripped 0 bases from V and 5 bases from J, with 7 bases between. The CDR3 is 13 residues long. CDR3 DNA: TGTGCCAGCAGTTACTCGACAGTAACTGAAGCTTTCTTT. Protein product: CASSYSTVTEAFF.

The V and J genes are TRBV5-6 and TRBJ2-7; D unresolved. The CDR3 totals 13 residues. Germline values: CDR1 SGHDT, CDR2 YYEEEE. The germline V and J ends were trimmed by 0 bases and 6 bases, with 10 bases remaining between them. The CDR3: CASSLVGDREQYF. Written as DNA, the CDR3 is TGTGCCAGCAGCTTGGTCGGAGATCGCGAGCAGTACTTC.

J is TRBJ1-6 and V is TRBV30; no clear D gene. The germline CDR1 and CDR2 sequences are GTSNPN and SVGIG (reference sequence). The CDR3 is made up of 13 amino acids. Trimming removed 1 base from V and 5 bases from J, with 6 bases in between. The CDR3 DNA is TGTGCCTGGAGTGACGGAGATAATTCACCCCTCCACTTT. It codes for CAWSDGDNSPLHF.

This clone came up a few times. The V call is TRBV27, the J call TRBJ2-1; D possibly corresponds to TRBD2 (5 bases). From germline, CDR1 is MNHEY and CDR2 SMNVEV (reference sequence). V dropped 8 bases and J dropped 3 bases, with 14 bases sitting between them. The CDR3 contains 14 residues. The CDR3 nucleotides read TGTGCCAGCGGATGGAGGATTCGCTACAATGAGCAGTTCTTC. Amino acids: CASGWRIRYNEQFF.

The V and J genes are TRBV9 and TRBJ1-1; D perhaps matches TRBD1 (6 bases). Germline V lookup: CDR1 SGDLS, CDR2 YYNGEE. The CDR3 has 14 amino acids. Between the trimmed V and J ends, which lost 6 bases and 1 base, there was a span of 13 bases. The CDR3 sequence is CASTLGGENTEAFF. The CDR3 DNA follows: TGTGCCAGCACCTTAGGGGGGGAGAACACTGAAGCTTTCTTT. The full variable domain, its missing parts supplied by reference TRBV9 and TRBJ1-1, is DSGVTQTPKHLITATGQRVTLRCSPRSGDLSVYWYQQSLDQGLQFLIQYYNGEERAKGNILERFSAQQFPDLHSELNLSSLELGDSALYFCASTLGGENTEAFFGQGTRLTVV.

The chain employs TRBV27 and TRBJ2-7; a possible D gene is TRBD1 (6 bases). The germline gives CDR1 MNHEY, CDR2 SMNVEV (reference sequence). The CDR3 is 13 amino acids. With 4 bases removed from V and 2 bases from J, the gap between germline ends came to 9 bases. This chain's CDR3 is CASSSQGTYEQYF. CDR3 nucleotides: TGTGCCAGCAGTTCTCAGGGGACCTACGAGCAGTACTTC.

This chain links TRBV27 with TRBJ2-6; 7 positions agree with TRBD2. Per the germline V gene, CDR1 is MNHEY and CDR2 is SMNVEV (reference sequence). CDR3 length: 13 residues. Trimming removed 6 bases from V and 8 bases from J; junction bases left unmatched: 4. The DNA for the CDR3 is TGTGCCAGCAGCTGGGGGGGTACCAACGTCCTGACTTTC. Amino acids: CASSWGGTNVLTF.